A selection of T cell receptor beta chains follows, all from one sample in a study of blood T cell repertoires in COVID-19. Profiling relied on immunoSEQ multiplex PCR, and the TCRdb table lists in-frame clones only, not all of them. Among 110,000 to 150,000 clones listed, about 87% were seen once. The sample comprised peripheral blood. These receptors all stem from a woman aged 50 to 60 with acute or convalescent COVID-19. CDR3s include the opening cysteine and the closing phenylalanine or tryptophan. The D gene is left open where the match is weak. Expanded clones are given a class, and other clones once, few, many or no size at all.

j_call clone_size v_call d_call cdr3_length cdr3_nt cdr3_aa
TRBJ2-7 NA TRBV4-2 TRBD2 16 TGTGCCAGCAGCCAAGATGCTAGCGGGGCCGCCTACGAGCAGTACTTC CASSQDASGAAYEQYF
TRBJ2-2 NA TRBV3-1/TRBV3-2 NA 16 TGTGCCAGCAGCCCCCCCCTCGGGAAGATTGCCGGGGAGCTGTTTTTT CASSPPLGKIAGELFF
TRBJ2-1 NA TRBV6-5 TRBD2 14 TGTGCCAGCAGAACTAGCGTATCCTACAATGAGCAGTTCTTC CASRTSVSYNEQFF
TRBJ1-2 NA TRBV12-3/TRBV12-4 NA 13 TGTGCCAGCAGTTCCTATGACAGCTCCGGCTACACCTTC CASSSYDSSGYTF
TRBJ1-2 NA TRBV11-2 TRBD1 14 TGTGCCAGCAGCCGCAGACAGGGGGCTGACGGCTACACCTTC CASSRRQGADGYTF
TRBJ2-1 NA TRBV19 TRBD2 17 TGTGCCAGTAGTATAGGAGGACTAGCGGGAGCTGTACGAGAGCAGTTCTTC CASSIGGLAGAVREQFF
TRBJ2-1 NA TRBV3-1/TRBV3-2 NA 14 TGTGCCAGCAGCCCCGGGGGCTCCTACAATGAGCAGTTCTTC CASSPGGSYNEQFF
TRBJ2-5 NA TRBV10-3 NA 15 TGTGCCATCAGCCCAGGTGTCTCCCCGATAGGGACCCAGTACTTC CAISPGVSPIGTQYF
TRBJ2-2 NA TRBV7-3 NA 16 TGTGCCAGCAGCTTAACCCTGACAGGGAACACCGGGGAGCTGTTTTTT CASSLTLTGNTGELFF
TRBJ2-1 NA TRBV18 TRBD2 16 TGTGCCAGCTCACGGACTAGCGGGGTTCTCTACAATGAGCAGTTCTTC CASSRTSGVLYNEQFF
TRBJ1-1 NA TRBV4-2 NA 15 TGTGCCAGCAGCCCGCAACAGGGCGGAAACACTGAAGCTTTCTTT CASSPQQGGNTEAFF
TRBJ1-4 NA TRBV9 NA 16 TGTGCCAGCAGCAATTCTCGCGGGGGGCTGGGTGAAAAACTGTTTTTT CASSNSRGGLGEKLFF
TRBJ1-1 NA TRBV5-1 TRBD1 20 TGCGCCAGCAGCTTAACCTTTTGGGGGACAGGGGGCTCGGGGAACACTGAAGCTTTCTTT CASSLTFWGTGGSGNTEAFF
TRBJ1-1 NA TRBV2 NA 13 TGTGCCAGCAGTACCGACATGAACACTGAAGCTTTCTTT CASSTDMNTEAFF
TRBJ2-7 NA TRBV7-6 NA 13 TGTGCCAGCAGCTTCGGAACTAACTACGAGCAGTACTTC CASSFGTNYEQYF
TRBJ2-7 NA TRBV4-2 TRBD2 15 TGTGCCAGCAGCCAAGATCTAGCGGTCTCCTACGAGCAGTACTTC CASSQDLAVSYEQYF
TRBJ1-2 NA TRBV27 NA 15 TGTGCCAGCAGTTTAAACCGGCCGGGATCCTATGGCTACACCTTC CASSLNRPGSYGYTF
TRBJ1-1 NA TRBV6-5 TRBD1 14 TGTGCCAGCAGGGCAGGGGGCGAACGCACTGAAGCTTTCTTT CASRAGGERTEAFF
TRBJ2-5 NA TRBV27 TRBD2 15 TGTGCCAGCAGTCCGACTAGCGGGGGCCAAGAGACCCAGTACTTC CASSPTSGGQETQYF
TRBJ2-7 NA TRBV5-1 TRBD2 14 TGCGCCAGCCAGCGACTAGCGGGACGCTACGAGCAGTACTTC CASQRLAGRYEQYF
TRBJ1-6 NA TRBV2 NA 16 TGTGCCAGCAAAGCAGGGGAGCAATCCTATAATTCACCCCTCCACTTT CASKAGEQSYNSPLHF
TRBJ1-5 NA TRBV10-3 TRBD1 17 TGTGCCATCAGTGGGGGGACAGGGGGATTTAGCAATCAGCCCCAGCATTTT CAISGGTGGFSNQPQHF
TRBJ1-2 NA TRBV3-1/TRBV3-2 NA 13 TGTGCCAGCAGCCAAGAGCAGGGTAACGGCTACACCTTC CASSQEQGNGYTF
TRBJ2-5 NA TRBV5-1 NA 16 TGCGCCAGCAGCTTGGAGAGGACGACGGGCGGGGAGACCCAGTACTTC CASSLERTTGGETQYF
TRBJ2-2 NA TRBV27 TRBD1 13 TGTGCCAGTGGACAGGCTAGCACCGGGGAGCTGTTTTTT CASGQASTGELFF
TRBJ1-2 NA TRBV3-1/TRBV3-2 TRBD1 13 TGTGCCAGCAGCCGAGGGGGCCTCTATGGCTACACCTTC CASSRGGLYGYTF
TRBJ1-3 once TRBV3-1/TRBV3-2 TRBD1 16 TGTGCCAGCAGCCCCAGGGACAGGGGGTTAGGAAACACCATATATTTT CASSPRDRGLGNTIYF
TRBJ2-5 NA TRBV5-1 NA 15 TGCGCCAGCAGCTTGGCCAGGGCAGGGCAAGAGACCCAGTACTTC CASSLARAGQETQYF
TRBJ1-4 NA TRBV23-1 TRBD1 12 TGCGCCGGTCACAGGGGTAATGAAAAACTGTTTTTT CAGHRGNEKLFF
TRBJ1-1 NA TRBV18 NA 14 TGTGCCAGCTCACTACAGGGTCTAGACACTGAAGCTTTCTTT CASSLQGLDTEAFF
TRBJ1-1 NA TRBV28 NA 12 TGTGCCAGCAGTTTAGGGCTCGGGAACGCTTTCTTT CASSLGLGNAFF
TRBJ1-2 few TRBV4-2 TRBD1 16 TGTGCCAGCAGCCAAGATAGGGGACAGGGGGCGCGTGGCTACACCTTC CASSQDRGQGARGYTF